This T cell receptor beta chain was retrieved from a study of blood T cell repertoires in COVID-19. The method was immunoSEQ multiplex PCR; TCRdb's version includes in-frame clones alone and lacks a portion of them. The profile shows just under 65,000 clones, around 76% of them singletons. V lost 1 base, J lost 2 bases, and 8 bases lay in between. Germline CDR1 is SGHDN and CDR2 is FVKESK. This CDR3 spans 14 amino acids. In its sample, this clone was seen a few times. The V call is TRBV14, the J call TRBJ1-2; D possibly corresponds to TRBD1 (5 bases). The specimen was peripheral blood. This sequence was found in a human donor in a cohort sampled during active COVID-19. CDR3 residues: CASSQGRVNYGYTF. CDR3 nucleotides: TGTGCCAGCAGCCAAGGCAGGGTCAACTATGGCTACACCTTC.